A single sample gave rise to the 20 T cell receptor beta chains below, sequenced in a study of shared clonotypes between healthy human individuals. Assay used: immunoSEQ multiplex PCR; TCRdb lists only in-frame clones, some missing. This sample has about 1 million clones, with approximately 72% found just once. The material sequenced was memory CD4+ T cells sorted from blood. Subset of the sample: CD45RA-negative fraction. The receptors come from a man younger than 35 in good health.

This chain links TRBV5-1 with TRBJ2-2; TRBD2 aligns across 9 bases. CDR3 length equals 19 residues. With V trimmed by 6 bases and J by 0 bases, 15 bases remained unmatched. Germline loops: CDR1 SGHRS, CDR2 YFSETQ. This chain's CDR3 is CASTRGGSGSVANTGELFF. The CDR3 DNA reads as TGCGCCAGCACCCGAGGGGGTAGCGGGAGCGTGGCGAACACCGGGGAGCTGTTTTTT.

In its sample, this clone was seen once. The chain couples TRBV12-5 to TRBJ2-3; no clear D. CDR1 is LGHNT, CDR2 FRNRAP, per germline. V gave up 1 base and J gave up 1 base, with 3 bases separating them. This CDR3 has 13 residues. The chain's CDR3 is CASGLAGTDTQYF. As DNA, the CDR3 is TGTGCTAGTGGTTTGGCCGGCACAGATACGCAGTATTTT.

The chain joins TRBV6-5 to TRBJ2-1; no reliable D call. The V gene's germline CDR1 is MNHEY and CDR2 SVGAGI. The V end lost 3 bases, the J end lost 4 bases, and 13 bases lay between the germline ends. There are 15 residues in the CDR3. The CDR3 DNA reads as TGTGCCAGCAGTTATGGACCACCCAGATACAATGAGCAGTTCTTC. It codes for CASSYGPPRYNEQFF.

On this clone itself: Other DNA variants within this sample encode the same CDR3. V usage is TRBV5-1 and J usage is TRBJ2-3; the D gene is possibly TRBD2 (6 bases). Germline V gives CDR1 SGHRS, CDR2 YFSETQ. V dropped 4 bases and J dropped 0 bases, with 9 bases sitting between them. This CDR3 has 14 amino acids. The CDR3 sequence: CASSLGTSTDTQYF. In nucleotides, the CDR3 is TGCGCCAGCAGCCTAGGGACTAGCACAGATACGCAGTATTTT.

CDR3: CASSHRGEVGNQPQHF. The CDR3 bases are TGTGCCAGCAGCCACCGAGGGGAAGTGGGCAATCAGCCCCAGCATTTT. The V call is TRBV7-8, the J call TRBJ1-5, with D tentatively TRBD1 (5 bases). Between the trimmed V and J ends, which lost 5 bases and 2 bases, there was a span of 16 bases. CDR3 length: 16 residues. Germline CDR1 and CDR2: SGHVS and FQNEAQ.

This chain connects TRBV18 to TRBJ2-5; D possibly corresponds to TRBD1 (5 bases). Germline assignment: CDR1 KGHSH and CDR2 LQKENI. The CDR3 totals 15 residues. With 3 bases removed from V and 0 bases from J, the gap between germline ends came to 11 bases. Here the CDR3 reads CASSPDTWYQETQYF. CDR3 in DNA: TGTGCCAGCTCACCGGACACCTGGTACCAAGAGACCCAGTACTTC. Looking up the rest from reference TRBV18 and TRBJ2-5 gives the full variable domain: NAGVMQNPRHLVRRRGQEARLRCSPMKGHSHVYWYRQLPEEGLKFMVYLQKENIIDESGMPKERFSAEFPKEGPSILRIQQVVRGDSAAYFCASSPDTWYQETQYFGPGTRLLVL.

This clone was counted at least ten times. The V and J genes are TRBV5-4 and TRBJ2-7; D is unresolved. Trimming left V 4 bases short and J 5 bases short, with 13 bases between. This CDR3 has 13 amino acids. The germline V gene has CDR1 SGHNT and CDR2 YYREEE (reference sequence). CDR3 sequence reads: CASSGDRSNEQYF. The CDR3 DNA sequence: TGTGCCAGCAGCGGGGATAGGAGCAACGAGCAGTACTTC.

The CDR3 coding sequence is TGTGCCAGCAGTTTTGCGGGGCCGACCTACGAGCAGTACTTC. Translation: CASSFAGPTYEQYF. V gene TRBV28 combines with J gene TRBJ2-7; a possible D gene is TRBD2 (6 bases). The CDR3 length is 14 residues. The germline V gene has CDR1 MDHEN and CDR2 SYDVKM. The V end was cut by 3 bases, the J end by 2 bases, with 11 bases between.

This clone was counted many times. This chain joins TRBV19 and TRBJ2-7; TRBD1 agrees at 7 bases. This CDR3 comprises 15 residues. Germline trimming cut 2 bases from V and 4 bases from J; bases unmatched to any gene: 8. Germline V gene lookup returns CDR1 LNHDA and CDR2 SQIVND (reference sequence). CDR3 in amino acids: CASSITGTALYEQYF. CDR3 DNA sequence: TGTGCCAGTAGTATAACCGGGACAGCGCTTTACGAGCAGTACTTC.

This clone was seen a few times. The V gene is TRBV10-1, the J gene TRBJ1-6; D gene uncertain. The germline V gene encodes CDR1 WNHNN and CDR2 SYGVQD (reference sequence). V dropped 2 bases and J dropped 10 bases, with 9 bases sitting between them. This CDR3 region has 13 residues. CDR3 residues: CASSENKGSPLHF. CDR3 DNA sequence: TGCGCCAGCAGTGAGAATAAGGGCTCACCCCTCCACTTT.

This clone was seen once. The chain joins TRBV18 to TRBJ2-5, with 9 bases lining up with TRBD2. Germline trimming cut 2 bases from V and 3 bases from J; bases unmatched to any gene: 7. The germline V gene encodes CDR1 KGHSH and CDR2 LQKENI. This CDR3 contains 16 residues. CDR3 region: CASSPNSGSGEETQYF. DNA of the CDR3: TGTGCCAGCTCACCAAATAGCGGGAGCGGGGAAGAGACCCAGTACTTC.

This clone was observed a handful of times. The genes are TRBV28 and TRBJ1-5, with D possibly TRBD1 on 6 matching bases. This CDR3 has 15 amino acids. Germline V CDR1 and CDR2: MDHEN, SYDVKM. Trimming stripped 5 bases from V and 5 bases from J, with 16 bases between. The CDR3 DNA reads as TGTGCCAGCAGTGGGGGCGGGGGGAATCATCAGCCCCAGCATTTT. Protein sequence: CASSGGGGNHQPQHF.

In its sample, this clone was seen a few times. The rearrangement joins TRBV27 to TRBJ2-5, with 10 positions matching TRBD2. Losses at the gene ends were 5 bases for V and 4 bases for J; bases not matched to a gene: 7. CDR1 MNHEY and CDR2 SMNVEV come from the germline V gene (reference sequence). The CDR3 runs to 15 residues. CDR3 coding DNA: TGTGCCAGCAGTCCTCGGAGACTAGCGGGAGAGACCCAGTACTTC. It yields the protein CASSPRRLAGETQYF.

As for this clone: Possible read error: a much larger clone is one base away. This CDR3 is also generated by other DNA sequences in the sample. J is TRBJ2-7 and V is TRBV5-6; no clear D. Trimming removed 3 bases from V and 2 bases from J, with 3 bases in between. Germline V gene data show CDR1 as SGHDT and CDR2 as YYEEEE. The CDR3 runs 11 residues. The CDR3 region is CASSSTYEQYF. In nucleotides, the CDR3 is TGTGCCAGCAGCTCAACCTACGAGCAGTACTTC.

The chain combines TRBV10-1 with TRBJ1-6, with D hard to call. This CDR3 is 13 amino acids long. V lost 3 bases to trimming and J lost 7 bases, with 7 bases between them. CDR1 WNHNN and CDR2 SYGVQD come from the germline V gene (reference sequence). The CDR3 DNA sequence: TGCGCCAGCAGTGATAGAGGGAATTCACCCCTCCACTTT. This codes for CASSDRGNSPLHF.

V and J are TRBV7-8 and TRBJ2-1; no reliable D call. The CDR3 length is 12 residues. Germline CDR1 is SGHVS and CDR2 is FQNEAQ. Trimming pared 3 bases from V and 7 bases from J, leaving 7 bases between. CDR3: CASSFTSNEQFF. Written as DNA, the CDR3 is TGTGCCAGCAGCTTTACGTCGAATGAGCAGTTCTTC.

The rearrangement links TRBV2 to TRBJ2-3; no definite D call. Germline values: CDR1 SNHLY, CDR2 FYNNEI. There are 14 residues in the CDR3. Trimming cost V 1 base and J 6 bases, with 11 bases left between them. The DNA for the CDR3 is TGTGCCAGCAGTGAAGAGCTCGGCTTGGATACGCAGTATTTT. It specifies CASSEELGLDTQYF.

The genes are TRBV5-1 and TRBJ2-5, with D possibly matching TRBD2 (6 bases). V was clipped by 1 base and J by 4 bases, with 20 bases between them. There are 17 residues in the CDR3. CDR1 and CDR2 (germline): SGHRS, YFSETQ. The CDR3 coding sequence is TGCGCCAGCAGCTTGAATATCGCACAGCTTAGCGGAGAGACCCAGTACTTC. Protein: CASSLNIAQLSGETQYF. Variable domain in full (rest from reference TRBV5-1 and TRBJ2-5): KAGVTQTPRYLIKTRGQQVTLSCSPISGHRSVSWYQQTPGQGLQFLFEYFSETQRNKGNFPGRFSGRQFSNSRSEMNVSTLELGDSALYLCASSLNIAQLSGETQYFGPGTRLLVL.

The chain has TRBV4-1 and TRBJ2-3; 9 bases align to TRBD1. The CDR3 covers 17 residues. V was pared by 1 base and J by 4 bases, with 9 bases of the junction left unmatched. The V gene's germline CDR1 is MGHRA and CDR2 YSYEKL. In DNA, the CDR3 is TGCGCCAGCAGCCAAGGGACAGGGGCTTACTGGGCAGATACGCAGTATTTT. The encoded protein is CASSQGTGAYWADTQYF.

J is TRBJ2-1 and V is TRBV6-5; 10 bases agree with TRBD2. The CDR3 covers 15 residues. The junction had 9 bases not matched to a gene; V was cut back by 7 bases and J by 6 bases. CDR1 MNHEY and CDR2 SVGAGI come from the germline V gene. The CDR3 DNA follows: TGTGCCAGCAAGGGTGCGACTAGCGGGTCCAATGAGCAGTTCTTC. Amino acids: CASKGATSGSNEQFF.